Listed below are T cell receptor beta chains from one sample, sequenced in a study of cytomegalovirus exposure and HLA in healthy donors. Clones were sequenced by immunoSEQ multiplex PCR, and TCRdb holds only the in-frame ones, with some missing. The sample records roughly 67,000 clones, about 90% being singletons. The sequencing sample was made of PBMCs. These receptors came from a young man in good health and CMV-seronegative. The CDR3 runs from the conserved cysteine through the conserved F or W. D genes are given only for firm matches.

d_call	v_call	j_call	cdr3_aa	cdr3_nt
-	TRBV7-9	TRBJ2-7	CASSFPGVSYEQYF	TGTGCCAGCAGCTTCCCAGGGGTCTCCTACGAGCAGTACTTC
-	TRBV28	TRBJ2-1	CASRVEAFSYNEQFF	TGTGCCAGCAGGGTTGAGGCTTTCTCCTACAATGAGCAGTTCTTC
TRBD1	TRBV6-5	TRBJ1-1	CASRRQGNTEAFF	TGTGCCAGCCGAAGACAGGGCAACACTGAAGCTTTCTTT
TRBD1	TRBV7-2	TRBJ2-1	CASSPDRGRGEQFF	TGTGCCAGCAGCCCTGACAGGGGTAGGGGTGAGCAGTTCTTC
TRBD2	TRBV28	TRBJ2-1	CASSRIAGGPDEQFF	TGTGCCAGCAGCCGTATAGCGGGAGGGCCCGATGAGCAGTTCTTC
-	TRBV7-8	TRBJ2-1	CASSLPGSSYNEQFF	TGTGCCAGCAGCTTACCGGGAAGCTCCTACAATGAGCAGTTCTTC
-	TRBV30	TRBJ2-1	CAWSTGMFNNEQFF	TGTGCCTGGAGCACAGGGATGTTCAACAATGAGCAGTTCTTC
TRBD2	TRBV7-6	TRBJ2-2	CASSPPRAGGGELFF	TGTGCCAGCAGCCCTCCCAGAGCGGGAGGCGGGGAGCTGTTTTTT
-	TRBV7-2	TRBJ1-5	CASSQRTNQPQHF	TGTGCCAGCAGCCAACGGACAAATCAGCCCCAGCATTTT
-	TRBV9	TRBJ1-2	CASSEPAGGYGYTF	TGTGCCAGCAGCGAGCCCGCGGGGGGTTATGGCTACACCTTC
-	TRBV19	TRBJ1-2	CASRGYQSGYGYTF	TGTGCGTCCCGGGGGTATCAGTCTGGCTATGGCTACACCTTC